The 29 T cell receptor beta chains given below trace back to one sample, sequenced in a study of T cells in Graves' hyperthyroidism and ophthalmopathy. From RNA transcripts, TCR beta CDR3 regions were amplified. First-round RT-PCR of the TCR CDR3 relied on the HTBI primer set. TCRdb reanalysed the multiplex PCR reads using MiXCR and keeps one entry per CDR3 protein. This table holds a few hundred thousand distinct CDR3 sequences, 13% to 15% found once. Source material: blood. The receptors were sampled from a woman between 18 and 30 years old with Graves' hyperthyroidism.

At least ten counts were recorded for this clonotype. The V and J genes are TRBV10-3 and TRBJ2-1; TRBD1 aligns across 9 bases. CDR3 size: 17 residues. Germline CDR1 is ENHRY and CDR2 is SYGVKD. J was trimmed by 4 bases and V by 4 bases; bases with no gene match: 11. DNA of the CDR3: TGTGCCATCAGTGGCCCCAACGTCGGACAGGGGTACAATGAGCAGTTCTTC. Amino acids: CAISGPNVGQGYNEQFF.

This clonotype was seen ten or more times. This chain links TRBV12-3 or TRBV12-4 with TRBJ1-1; weak D call: TRBD1 (5 bases). This CDR3 spans 13 amino acids. V was pared by 7 bases and J by 1 base, with 10 bases between. The CDR3 is CASNRSPNTEAFF. The DNA of the CDR3 is TGTGCCAGCAACAGGAGCCCGAACACTGAAGCTTTCTTT.

Ten or more counts support this clonotype. The CDR3 DNA sequence: TGTGCCACCAGTGAAGATAGCGCTGCGAACACCGGGGAGCTGTTTTTT. Translated: CATSEDSAANTGELFF. The chain couples TRBV24-1 to TRBJ2-2, with D tentatively TRBD2 (5 bases). The CDR3 has 16 residues. Trimming shortened V by 4 bases and J by 0 bases, and 11 bases separated the two germline ends. Germline-derived CDR1 and CDR2 are KGHDR and SFDVKD.

The chain couples TRBV20-1 to TRBJ2-3, with D possibly matching TRBD2 (5 bases). Germline CDR1 and CDR2: DFQATT and SNEGSKA (reference sequence). V lost 7 bases, J lost 2 bases, and 22 bases lay in between. The CDR3 length is 16 residues. CDR3 nucleotide sequence: TGCAGTGTCCACAAAAGCGGTAGCGCATCCACAGATACGCAGTATTTT. Translated: CSVHKSGSASTDTQYF.

The table lists this clonotype with many counts. The chain carries TRBV4-1 and TRBJ1-2; 9 bases line up with TRBD1. The CDR3 runs to 13 residues. V shed 3 bases, J shed 8 bases, and the junction held 4 bases outside the gene matches. Germline-derived CDR1 and CDR2 are MGHRA and YSYEKL. The CDR3 loop reads CASSQTGGNGYTF. CDR3 bases: TGCGCCAGCAGCCAGACAGGGGGTAACGGCTACACCTTC.

Many counts were recorded for this clonotype. The gene calls are TRBV19 and TRBJ1-5, with TRBD1 as a possible D gene (5 bases). The germline gives CDR1 LNHDA, CDR2 SQIVND (reference sequence). The V end was cut by 4 bases, the J end by 6 bases, with 19 bases between. CDR3 length equals 16 residues. The CDR3 nucleotides read TGTGCCAGTAGTACTTCCGGGACTTCCAACGTTCAGCCCCAGCATTTT. It translates to CASSTSGTSNVQPQHF.

V and J are TRBV5-1 and TRBJ2-7; D call uncertain. Between the trimmed V and J ends, which lost 3 bases and 5 bases, there was a span of 6 bases. The CDR3 sequence is 11 residues long. Germline values: CDR1 SGHRS, CDR2 YFSETQ. CDR3 sequence: CASSSQNEQYF. The CDR3 nucleotides are TGCGCCAGCAGCTCTCAGAACGAGCAGTACTTC.

This clonotype has only a few counts. This chain joins TRBV6-4 and TRBJ2-2, with D unresolved. This CDR3 is built from 14 residues. Per the germline V gene, CDR1 is MRHNA and CDR2 is SNTAGT. Trimming took 5 bases from V and 3 from J, leaving 10 bases between them. For the CDR3, the DNA is TGTGCCAGCAGTCTTTCTAGGGACACCGGGGAGCTGTTTTTT. Protein product: CASSLSRDTGELFF.

This clonotype was recorded at least ten times. The CDR3 spells CSARDGARFQETQYF. CDR3 in DNA: TGCAGTGCTAGAGATGGGGCAAGGTTTCAAGAGACCCAGTACTTC. The chain couples TRBV20-1 to TRBJ2-5; possible D gene TRBD1, 5 bases. The germline gives CDR1 DFQATT, CDR2 SNEGSKA (reference sequence). Trimming cost V 0 bases and J 2 bases, with 13 bases left between them. The CDR3 contains 15 residues.

Only a few counts were recorded for this clonotype. The chain couples TRBV29-1 to TRBJ2-1; tentative D call: TRBD2 (5 bases). Germline values: CDR1 SQVTM, CDR2 ANQGSEA. The CDR3 sequence is 14 residues long. The ends were cut back, 4 bases at V and 2 bases at J, with 12 bases in the middle. The CDR3 loop reads CSVVASGAYNEQFF. DNA of the CDR3: TGCAGCGTTGTAGCGAGCGGAGCCTACAATGAGCAGTTCTTC.

This clonotype was counted at least ten times. V and J are TRBV9 and TRBJ2-5; D ambiguous. Germline V gives CDR1 SGDLS, CDR2 YYNGEE. The CDR3 length is 14 residues. The germline V and J ends were trimmed by 0 bases and 3 bases, with 9 bases remaining between them. Here the CDR3 reads CASSVGGAEETQYF. The CDR3 DNA reads as TGTGCCAGCAGCGTAGGAGGAGCTGAAGAGACCCAGTACTTC.

The chain recombines TRBV19 with TRBJ1-5; possibly TRBD1 for D (6 bases). The CDR3 covers 15 residues. The germline V gene has CDR1 LNHDA and CDR2 SQIVND (reference sequence). The V end was cut by 3 bases, the J end by 3 bases, with 12 bases between. The chain's CDR3 is CASSISRTDNQPQHF. The CDR3 bases are TGTGCCAGTAGTATTTCCCGGACAGACAATCAGCCCCAGCATTTT.

This clonotype was counted at least ten times. This chain uses TRBV6-5 with TRBJ2-4; 7 bases are shared with TRBD2. The CDR3 length is 15 residues. Germline V gene sequence: CDR1 MNHEY, CDR2 SVGAGI. The J segment lost 3 bases and the V segment lost 2 bases, leaving 4 bases of the junction unmatched. The CDR3: CASSYQGGGKNIQYF. The CDR3 DNA reads TGTGCCAGCAGTTACCAGGGCGGGGGCAAAAACATTCAGTACTTC.

This chain uses TRBV11-3 with TRBJ2-3, with 8 bases identical to TRBD2. The CDR3 extends over 16 amino acids. The V segment lost 4 bases and the J segment 5 bases; nucleotides outside the gene matches: 11. Germline lookup yields CDR1 SGHNT and CDR2 YENEEA. The CDR3 loop is CASSSRGGGRGDTQYF. DNA of the CDR3: TGTGCCAGCAGCTCCCGGGGGGGCGGGAGAGGAGATACGCAGTATTTT.

This clonotype was recorded at least ten times. The rearrangement joins TRBV19 to TRBJ2-5; 11 nucleotides align to TRBD1. The germline CDR1 and CDR2 sequences are LNHDA and SQIVND (reference sequence). CDR3 length equals 16 residues. V lost 5 bases, J lost 4 bases, and 9 bases stayed unmatched. The CDR3 loop is CASSPLRDRGGETQYF. The CDR3 DNA sequence: TGTGCCAGTAGTCCCCTCCGGGACAGGGGGGGAGAGACCCAGTACTTC.

This clonotype showed up many times. The junction and the germline gene differ at one end; a read error may be behind it. The chain carries TRBV7-7 and TRBJ2-7; the D gene is possibly TRBD2 (5 bases). The CDR3 consists of 15 residues. The germline CDR1 and CDR2 sequences are SSHAT and FNYEAQ (reference sequence). CDR3 in DNA: TGTGCTAGCAGCCCCGAAGCGGCTAGCTACTACGAGCAGTACTTC. Its translation is CASSPEAASYYEQYF.

This clonotype was seen at least ten times. The V call is TRBV11-3, the J call TRBJ2-2, with a tentative D call TRBD1 (5 bases). Looked up from germline, CDR1 is SGHNT and CDR2 is YENEEA. Trimming shortened V by 1 base and J by 2 bases, and 11 bases separated the two germline ends. This CDR3 has 16 amino acids. Here the CDR3 reads CASSLAYRSNTGELFF. The CDR3 region has the DNA TGTGCCAGCAGCTTAGCGTACAGGAGCAACACCGGGGAGCTGTTTTTT.

This clonotype has ten or more counts. The rearrangement links TRBV12-5 to TRBJ2-2; the match to TRBD1 covers 8 bases. The CDR3 has 16 amino acids. Trimming took 10 bases from V and 1 from J; bases not matched to a gene: 11. Germline V gives CDR1 LGHNT, CDR2 FRNRAP. This chain's CDR3 is CAIKLDGTGNTGELFF. CDR3 DNA sequence: TGTGCTATTAAGTTGGATGGGACAGGGAACACCGGGGAGCTGTTTTTT.

This clonotype was detected many times. The chain carries TRBV12-3 or TRBV12-4 and TRBJ2-1; D may be TRBD2 (5 bases). The CDR3 extends over 12 amino acids. The ends were cut back, 6 bases at V and 7 bases at J, with 10 bases in the middle. The chain's CDR3 is CASRQPGNEQFF. The CDR3, as DNA: TGTGCCAGCAGGCAGCCGGGGAATGAGCAGTTCTTC.

At least ten counts were recorded for this clonotype. The chain couples TRBV20-1 to TRBJ2-7; D is unclear. The germline V and J ends were trimmed by 2 bases and 9 bases, with 26 bases remaining between them. The CDR3 length is 16 residues. Germline V gene lookup returns CDR1 DFQATT and CDR2 SNEGSKA (reference sequence). CDR3 sequence (DNA): TGCAGTGCTAGACCCAGTACCCAGGAGCCCTCCGCCGGGCAGTACTTC. The encoded protein is CSARPSTQEPSAGQYF.

V gene TRBV20-1 combines with J gene TRBJ2-1; D gene uncertain. The germline V gene encodes CDR1 DFQATT and CDR2 SNEGSKA (reference sequence). CDR3 length: 12 residues. The V end lost 3 bases, the J end lost 6 bases, and 9 bases lay between the germline ends. Written as DNA, the CDR3 is TGCAGTGCTAGGCATCCTCGCAATGAGCAGTTCTTC. Translated: CSARHPRNEQFF.

A word on this clonotype: A read error may account for a junction end that differs from germline. V usage is TRBV25-1 and J usage is TRBJ1-3; unclear D gene. Germline V gives CDR1 MGHDK, CDR2 SYGVNS. This CDR3 is built from 12 residues. In nucleotides, the CDR3 is TGTGCCAGCAGTGTGACTGGAAACAACATATATTTT. Translation: CASSVTGNNIYF.

This clonotype was observed a few times. The genes are TRBV6-1 and TRBJ2-7; 7 bases are a match to TRBD1. CDR3 length: 13 residues. V lost 4 bases, J lost 7 bases, and 7 bases stayed unmatched. The germline V gene encodes CDR1 MNHNS and CDR2 SASEGT. The CDR3 DNA reads TGTGCCAGCAGTGGTAGGGGACAGTTTGAGCAGTACGTC. The encoded protein is CASSGRGQFEQYV.

This clonotype was recorded at least ten times. The gene calls are TRBV27 and TRBJ2-3; D perhaps matches TRBD2 (5 bases). The ends were cut back, 7 bases at V and 1 base at J, with 15 bases in the middle. This CDR3 region has 15 residues. The germline gives CDR1 MNHEY, CDR2 SMNVEV (reference sequence). The chain's CDR3 is CASTVSGRGTDTQYF. For the CDR3, the DNA is TGTGCCAGCACCGTATCGGGAAGGGGCACAGATACGCAGTATTTT.

The rearrangement links TRBV11-3 to TRBJ2-5; D tentatively reads TRBD1 or TRBD2 (5 bases each). Trimming cost V 5 bases and J 4 bases, with 17 bases left between them. In germline, CDR1 is SGHNT, CDR2 YENEEA. The CDR3 runs to 15 residues. This chain's CDR3 is CASSEAGTSRETQYF. The CDR3, as DNA: TGTGCCAGCAGCGAAGCAGGGACCAGCCGAGAGACCCAGTACTTC.

This clonotype was seen a handful of times. V is TRBV20-1 and J is TRBJ2-5; 11 positions agree with TRBD2. Losses at the gene ends were 8 bases for V and 3 bases for J; bases not matched to a gene: 2. Germline V gives CDR1 DFQATT, CDR2 SNEGSKA (reference sequence). The CDR3 loop spans 12 amino acids. Here the CDR3 reads CSSGLAEETQYF. CDR3 DNA sequence: TGCAGTTCGGGACTAGCGGAAGAGACCCAGTACTTC.

This clonotype has a count of ten or more. The CDR3 nucleotides read TGTGCCAGCAGTTCGCGGGACACCGGGTCTGTGGCTTTCTTT. Residues: CASSSRDTGSVAFF. The rearrangement uses TRBV25-1 and TRBJ1-1; D possibly corresponds to TRBD1 (6 bases). Trimming took off 5 bases at V and 11 bases at J, with 21 bases between the two ends. This CDR3 is built from 14 residues. Germline V gives CDR1 MGHDK, CDR2 SYGVNS.

The rearrangement joins TRBV7-9 to TRBJ1-2; D might be TRBD1 (6 bases). There are 15 residues in the CDR3. V was pared by 2 bases and J by 2 bases, with 12 bases between. Germline CDR1 is SEHNR and CDR2 is FQNEAQ (reference sequence). CDR3 coding DNA: TGTGCCAGCAGCTTATCAGGGGCGCGAAACTATGGCTACACCTTC. Protein product: CASSLSGARNYGYTF.

In this sample, this clonotype turned up many times. This chain uses TRBV19 with TRBJ2-7; the D is unclear. Between the trimmed V and J ends, which lost 3 bases and 4 bases, there was a span of 10 bases. The CDR3 is 13 residues long. The germline V gene encodes CDR1 LNHDA and CDR2 SQIVND (reference sequence). The CDR3 bases are TGTGCCAGTAGTATTGGGCTAGGGTACGAGCAGTACTTC. Its protein is CASSIGLGYEQYF. Full variable domain (remainder filled in from reference TRBV19 and TRBJ2-7): DGGITQSPKYLFRKEGQNVTLSCEQNLNHDAMYWYRQDPGQGLRLIYYSQIVNDFQKGDIAEGYSVSREKKESFPLTVTSAQKNPTAFYLCASSIGLGYEQYFGPGTRLTVT.